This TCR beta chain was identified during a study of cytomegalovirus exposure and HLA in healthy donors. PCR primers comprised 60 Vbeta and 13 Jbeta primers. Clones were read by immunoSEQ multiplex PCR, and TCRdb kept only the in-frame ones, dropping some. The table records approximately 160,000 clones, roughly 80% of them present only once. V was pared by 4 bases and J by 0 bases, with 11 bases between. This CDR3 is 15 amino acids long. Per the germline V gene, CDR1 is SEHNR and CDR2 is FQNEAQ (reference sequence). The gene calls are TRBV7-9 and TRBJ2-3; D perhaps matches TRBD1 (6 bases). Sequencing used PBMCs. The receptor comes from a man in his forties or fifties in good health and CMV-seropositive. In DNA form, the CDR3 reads TGTGCCAGCAGCTACAGGGACCAGAGCACAGATACGCAGTATTTT. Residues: CASSYRDQSTDTQYF.